A single sample gave rise to the 3 T cell receptor beta chains below, sequenced in a study of shared clonotypes between healthy human individuals. Method: immunoSEQ multiplex PCR; TCRdb's copy keeps in-frame clones and lacks some. The table includes some 1,100,000 clones, around 82% detected once. The source material was memory CD4+ T cells from PBMCs. Subset noted: CD45RA-negative fraction. The receptors here all came from a man in his late teens or twenties in good health. Some clones in this sample may be carry-over from other donors' samples.

The CDR3 DNA follows: TGTGCCAGCAGTTTCCGGCCTCGGGCCAACGTTTACTACGAGCAGTACTTC. It codes for CASSFRPRANVYYEQYF. The chain carries TRBV28 and TRBJ2-7; D is unclear. The CDR3 is 17 residues long. The ends were cut back, 3 bases at V and 3 bases at J, with 21 bases in the middle. The germline V gene has CDR1 MDHEN and CDR2 SYDVKM.

The CDR3 here is CASSGDLGNEQFF. CDR3 DNA: TGTGCCAGCTCCGGGGATTTGGGCAATGAGCAGTTCTTC. This chain joins TRBV18 and TRBJ2-1, with a tentative D call TRBD2 (5 bases). The germline V gene encodes CDR1 KGHSH and CDR2 LQKENI. This CDR3 has 13 residues. The V end lost 6 bases, the J end lost 6 bases, and 12 bases lay between the germline ends.

Worth noting for this clone: Additional DNA sequences in this sample encode the identical CDR3. The chain combines TRBV5-1 with TRBJ2-7; D remains ambiguous. The CDR3 is made up of 14 amino acids. V was shortened by 1 base and J by 5 bases, with 13 bases between the two germline ends. In germline, CDR1 is SGHRS, CDR2 YFSETQ. The CDR3 DNA sequence: TGCGCCAGCAGCTTGTGGGGTCCTGGGGACGAGCAGTACTTC. This encodes CASSLWGPGDEQYF.